This T cell receptor beta chain was recorded in a study of T and B cells in COVID-19 patients. Study results and caveats: Blood from mildly ill patients while symptomatic, and early samples from severe cases, were scarce. Sorted SARS-CoV-2-responsive or tetramer+ T cells and CD4+, regulatory and CD8+ subsets were not yet sequenced.

Multiplex PCR with BIOMED2 TRB-A/B primer pools amplified TRB rearrangements. MiXCR, run by TCRdb on the multiplex PCR reads, gives a single entry per CDR3 protein. The table records approximately 20,000 distinct CDR3 sequences, 29% of them present only once. Note on this clonotype: As yet, its antigen is unknown.

Each TRB amplification used roughly 250-550 ng of genomic DNA from blood. The CDR3 spans 15 residues. Germline V gene sequence: CDR1 DFQATT, CDR2 SNEGSKA (reference sequence). The V and J ends lost 1 base and 5 bases, in that order; junction bases with no gene match: 8. Specimen: blood. This TCR was recovered from a human donor who had recovered from COVID-19. The J gene is TRBJ2-1, the V gene TRBV20-1, with TRBD2 identical over 7 bases. This CDR3 reads CSARGLAGINNEQFF. DNA of the CDR3: TGCAGTGCTAGAGGACTAGCCGGGATCAACAATGAGCAGTTCTTC.